This is a list of T cell receptor beta chains from one sample in a study of cytomegalovirus exposure and HLA in healthy donors. Generated by immunoSEQ multiplex PCR, the TCRdb table keeps only in-frame clones and is missing some. Here the sample spans 170,000 or so clones, around 85% being singletons. Sequences were obtained from PBMCs. The receptors come from a man between 18 and 35 years old in good health and CMV-seropositive. The CDR3 runs from the conserved cysteine through the conserved F or W. The D gene is left open where the match is weak. A clone size is listed for some rows: how often the clone was seen (once, few, many), or a class if it is expanded.

J | V | size | D | CDR3 | DNA
TRBJ2-3 | TRBV7-9 | - | - | CASSSGGYTTDTQYF | TGTGCCAGCAGCTCCGGCGGCTACACGACAGATACGCAGTATTTT
TRBJ2-7 | TRBV28 | - | TRBD2 | CASSSSSWGGSYEQYF | TGTGCCAGCAGTTCATCATCGTGGGGAGGGTCCTACGAGCAGTACTTC
TRBJ2-1 | TRBV11-2 | - | TRBD1 | CASSYDRVSYNEQFF | TGTGCCAGCAGCTACGACAGGGTCTCCTACAATGAGCAGTTCTTC
TRBJ1-1 | TRBV6-1 | - | - | CASSRRRELTEAFF | TGTGCCAGCAGCCGACGCAGGGAACTCACTGAAGCTTTCTTT
TRBJ2-2 | TRBV29-1 | - | TRBD2 | CSVGGGSGELFF | TGCAGCGTGGGCGGGGGTAGTGGGGAGCTGTTTTTT
TRBJ2-1 | TRBV28 | - | - | CASSTGTSRYNEQFF | TGTGCCAGCAGTACCGGGACAAGCCGCTACAATGAGCAGTTCTTC
TRBJ1-5 | TRBV28 | - | - | CASSQYQPQHF | TGTGCCAGCAGTCAATATCAGCCCCAGCATTTT
TRBJ1-1 | TRBV7-3 | - | - | CASSLSGGNTEAFF | TGTGCCAGCAGCTTATCCGGGGGGAACACTGAAGCTTTCTTT
TRBJ1-1 | TRBV27 | - | - | CASSLRGSGTEAFF | TGTGCCAGCAGTTTACGGGGGTCGGGTACTGAAGCTTTCTTT
TRBJ2-2 | TRBV2 | - | TRBD2 | CASRFSGGADTGELFF | TGTGCCAGCAGGTTTAGCGGGGGGGCCGACACCGGGGAGCTGTTTTTT
TRBJ1-1 | TRBV14 | - | - | CASSQEAGMGTEAFF | TGTGCCAGCAGCCAAGAGGCAGGGATGGGGACTGAAGCTTTCTTT
TRBJ2-1 | TRBV5-1 | - | TRBD2 | CASSLGLARTYNEQFF | TGCGCCAGCAGCCTGGGACTAGCGAGGACCTACAATGAGCAGTTCTTC
TRBJ1-3 | TRBV7-4 | - | - | CASSLALGTPECTIYF | TGTGCCAGCAGCTTAGCGCTTGGCACGCCGGAGTGCACCATATATTTT
TRBJ1-2 | TRBV5-1 | - | TRBD1 | CASSFRDRRHYGYTF | TGTGCCAGCAGCTTCCGGGACAGGCGACACTATGGCTACACCTTC
TRBJ2-1 | TRBV27 | - | TRBD2 | CASSLLGSGGAHEQFF | TGTGCCAGCAGTTTACTAGGTAGCGGGGGGGCCCATGAGCAGTTCTTC
TRBJ1-4 | TRBV2 | - | TRBD1 | CASTGTENEKLFF | TGTGCCAGCACCGGGACAGAGAATGAAAAACTGTTTTTT
TRBJ1-2 | TRBV9 | once | - | CASSSERQDPYGYTF | TGTGCCAGCAGCTCAGAGAGACAGGATCCCTATGGCTACACCTTC
TRBJ2-2 | TRBV2 | - | - | CASSYTGELFF | TGTGCCAGCAGCTACACCGGGGAGCTGTTTTTT
TRBJ2-7 | TRBV7-6 | few | - | CASSPGYGTVGEQYF | TGTGCCAGCAGCCCTGGTTATGGTACAGTAGGCGAGCAGTACTTC
TRBJ2-1 | TRBV11-2 | - | TRBD2 | CASSSGTSGLNEQFF | TGTGCCAGCAGTTCCGGGACTAGCGGCCTCAATGAGCAGTTCTTC
TRBJ2-5 | TRBV30 | once | TRBD1 | CAWSTDRGPWIETQYF | TGTGCCTGGAGTACGGACAGGGGGCCTTGGATAGAGACCCAGTACTTC
TRBJ2-4 | TRBV11-3 | once | TRBD1 | CASSLTTGVENIQYF | TGTGCCAGCAGCTTGACTACAGGGGTAGAAAACATTCAGTACTTC
TRBJ2-7 | TRBV5-8 | - | - | CASSSARTGSYEQYF | TGTGCCAGCAGCTCCGCTCGGACGGGATCCTACGAGCAGTACTTC
TRBJ2-1 | TRBV28 | - | - | CASSLSDYNEQFF | TGTGCCAGCAGTCTCTCAGACTACAATGAGCAGTTCTTC
TRBJ1-3 | TRBV9 | - | - | CASSEGGAHTSSGNTIYF | TGTGCCAGCAGCGAGGGTGGGGCGCATACTTCCTCTGGAAACACCATATATTTT
TRBJ2-5 | TRBV9 | - | TRBD2 | CASSVGAGGTGTQYF | TGTGCCAGCAGCGTAGGAGCGGGGGGAACTGGGACCCAGTACTTC
TRBJ2-3 | TRBV5-4 | - | TRBD2 | CASSLRRESNTQYF | TGTGCCAGCAGCTTGAGGCGGGAGTCGAATACGCAGTATTTT
TRBJ2-3 | TRBV6-5 | once | - | CASSFWGPADTQYF | TGTGCCAGCAGTTTTTGGGGGCCGGCAGATACGCAGTATTTT
TRBJ2-4 | TRBV4-1 | - | - | CASSQDGGGVNIQYF | TGCGCCAGCAGCCAAGACGGGGGTGGGGTGAACATTCAGTACTTC
TRBJ1-1 | TRBV5-1 | - | - | CASSTGHLGNTEAFF | TGCGCCAGCAGCACAGGACACCTAGGGAACACTGAAGCTTTCTTT
TRBJ2-1 | TRBV19 | few | TRBD2 | CASSKPGTSGRNEQFF | TGTGCCAGTAGCAAACCCGGGACTAGCGGGAGGAATGAGCAGTTCTTC
TRBJ2-1 | TRBV5-1 | few | TRBD2 | CASSSGLAGSYNEQFF | TGCGCCAGCAGCTCGGGACTAGCGGGCTCCTACAATGAGCAGTTCTTC
TRBJ2-3 | TRBV5-1 | - | TRBD2 | CASSPGRADTQYF | TGCGCCAGCAGCCCGGGGAGGGCAGATACGCAGTATTTT
TRBJ1-1 | TRBV2 | - | - | CAIQGMNTEAFF | TGTGCCATACAGGGTATGAACACTGAAGCTTTCTTT
TRBJ2-7 | TRBV7-2 | - | TRBD2 | CASSLSVASGGAYEQYF | TGTGCCAGCAGCTTATCGGTAGCTAGCGGGGGGGCCTACGAGCAGTACTTC
TRBJ1-5 | TRBV7-9 | - | TRBD1 | CASSSTEGAQPQHF | TGTGCCAGCAGCTCTACGGAGGGGGCTCAGCCCCAGCATTTT
TRBJ2-2 | TRBV27 | once | - | CASTFTSLRDTGELFF | TGTGCCAGCACCTTTACTAGCCTGAGGGACACCGGGGAGCTGTTTTTT
TRBJ2-1 | TRBV11-2 | - | - | CASSKIGVEQFF | TGTGCCAGCAGCAAGATCGGGGTTGAGCAGTTCTTC
TRBJ2-7 | TRBV27 | few | - | CASSLSDSYEQYF | TGTGCCAGCAGTTTAAGCGACAGCTACGAGCAGTACTTC
TRBJ1-5 | TRBV4-1 | - | TRBD1 | CASSQFGTGPAYSNQPQHF | TGCGCCAGCAGCCAATTCGGGACAGGGCCGGCTTATAGCAATCAGCCCCAGCATTTT
TRBJ1-1 | TRBV5-1 | - | TRBD1 | CASSPGQGLGNTEAFF | TGCGCCAGCAGCCCTGGACAGGGGTTAGGGAACACTGAAGCTTTCTTT
TRBJ1-1 | TRBV2 | - | - | CASIANSLGNTEAFF | TGTGCCAGCATCGCGAACAGCTTGGGGAACACTGAAGCTTTCTTT
TRBJ1-5 | TRBV7-9 | - | - | CASSSTGTRQPQHF | TGTGCCAGCAGCTCAACAGGGACGAGACAGCCCCAGCATTTT
TRBJ1-3 | TRBV6-5 | - | - | CASSYWAGPGNTIYF | TGTGCCAGCAGTTATTGGGCAGGGCCTGGAAACACCATATATTTT
TRBJ2-2 | TRBV7-2 | - | - | CASTTYGSANTGELFF | TGTGCCAGCACCACATACGGGAGCGCGAACACCGGGGAGCTGTTTTTT
TRBJ2-7 | TRBV6-4 | many | TRBD1 | CASSETGGTYEQYF | TGTGCCAGCAGTGAAACAGGGGGCACGTACGAGCAGTACTTC
TRBJ1-1 | TRBV5-1 | - | - | CASSPQGQLNTEAFF | TGCGCCAGCAGCCCACAAGGACAGTTGAACACTGAAGCTTTCTTT
TRBJ2-3 | TRBV10-1 | - | - | CATAVKYTDTQYF | TGCGCCACGGCGGTAAAGTACACAGATACGCAGTATTTT
TRBJ2-3 | TRBV6-1 | few | TRBD2 | CASSEFAGGPSDTQYF | TGTGCCAGCAGTGAATTCGCGGGGGGGCCATCAGATACGCAGTATTTT
TRBJ1-2 | TRBV28 | - | TRBD1 | CASSTPAGGADGYTF | TGTGCCAGCAGCACCCCGGCAGGGGGCGCGGACGGCTACACCTTC
TRBJ2-7 | TRBV29-1 | - | - | CSVARDTSYEQYF | TGCAGCGTTGCCCGGGACACCTCGTACGAGCAGTACTTC
TRBJ2-7 | TRBV5-6 | - | TRBD1 | CASSLGGTGSYEQYF | TGTGCCAGCAGCTTGGGGGGGACAGGGTCCTACGAGCAGTACTTC
TRBJ1-5 | TRBV6-1 | many | - | CASSVRADQPQHF | TGTGCCAGCAGTGTCAGGGCCGATCAGCCCCAGCATTTT
TRBJ2-2 | TRBV5-1 | - | TRBD1 | CASSLDAGGPTGELFF | TGCGCCAGCAGCTTGGATGCAGGGGGTCCCACCGGGGAGCTGTTTTTT
TRBJ2-1 | TRBV5-1 | - | TRBD1 | CASSWRGQGADEQFF | TGCGCCAGCAGCTGGAGGGGACAGGGGGCGGATGAGCAGTTCTTC
TRBJ1-2 | TRBV6-1 | - | - | CASSETGSNYGYTF | TGTGCCAGCAGTGAAACAGGATCTAACTATGGCTACACCTTC
TRBJ2-5 | TRBV19 | few | - | CASTPTRTAGTQYF | TGTGCCAGTACCCCCACCCGGACAGCAGGGACCCAGTACTTC
TRBJ1-4 | TRBV28 | - | - | CASSLRDTNNEKLFF | TGTGCCAGCAGTTTGAGGGACACGAATAATGAAAAACTGTTTTTT